This section outlines one TCR beta chain sequence together with its context. The data stem from a study of blood T cell repertoires in COVID-19. For the study at large: T cells, B-cell-depleted T cells, or PBMCs supplied cDNA or gDNA.

Using immunoSEQ multiplex PCR, the repertoire was profiled, and TCRdb retains in-frame clones only, with some absent. The repertoire holds more than 150,000 clones, with 78% as singletons. CDR1 SGHAT and CDR2 FQNNGV come from the germline V gene. Trimming at V came to 5 bases and at J to 6 bases, leaving 7 bases not matched to a gene. The CDR3 totals 15 residues. This chain joins TRBV11-2 and TRBJ2-3; 11 positions match TRBD1. This clonotype was obtained from a woman older than 75 with acute or convalescent COVID-19. Sequencing was done on a sample of peripheral blood. The CDR3 is CASSARTGGKDTQYF. The CDR3 bases are TGTGCCAGCAGCGCCCGGACAGGGGGCAAGGATACGCAGTATTTT.